Listed below are T cell receptor beta chains from one sample, sequenced in a study of OX40 agonist ivuxolimab in advanced cancers. The data were produced by immunoSEQ multiplex PCR, yet TCRdb's version contains in-frame clones alone and is incomplete. The sample carries tens of thousands of clones, approximately 90% recorded once. This sample comprised CD4+ or CD8+ T cells sorted from blood, obtained in a trial of the OX40 agonist ivuxolimab. The receptors here all came from an adult with an advanced solid tumor such as melanoma, head and neck, liver or kidney cancer. Both conserved end residues are trimmed from each CDR3. D genes are given only for firm matches.

V	length	D	J	CDR3
TRBV7-3	11	-	TRBJ2-1	ASSEGSYNEQF
TRBV29-1	8	-	TRBJ2-2	SVRVGELF
TRBV10-3	13	-	TRBJ2-1	AISEQGGSYNEQF
TRBV2	10	-	TRBJ1-2	ASSDPMEGYT
TRBV6-1	10	-	TRBJ1-1	ASSPGWGEAF
TRBV10-3	13	TRBD1	TRBJ2-5	ANRAGTGGQETQY
TRBV6-5	12	TRBD2	TRBJ2-5	ASSSSWGGETQY
TRBV18	10	-	TRBJ1-1	ASSPARVEAF
TRBV2	10	-	TRBJ1-5	ASQQGNQPQH
TRBV29-1	10	-	TRBJ1-2	SVESPNYGYT
TRBV6-1	11	-	TRBJ1-5	ASRVNWNQPQH
TRBV19	12	TRBD1	TRBJ2-7	ASRLGQGAYEQY
TRBV14	11	-	TRBJ1-3	ASSQVGGNTIY
TRBV10-3	13	-	-	ANSGQDSSSYEQY
TRBV18	13	-	TRBJ1-2	ASSPGGNPNYGYT
TRBV15	12	-	TRBJ2-7	ATSRDHGTYEQY
TRBV7-2	13	-	TRBJ1-6	ASTPWGFGYSPLH
TRBV18	13	-	TRBJ1-1	ASSPLGGWNTEAF
TRBV25-1	12	TRBD1	TRBJ1-2	ASSGDRVSGGYT
TRBV28	16	-	TRBJ2-2	ATPLPNRTDSNTGELF
TRBV14	14	-	TRBJ2-3	ASSQDLVWGTDTQY
TRBV5-1	14	TRBD1	TRBJ2-3	ASSLDRGPLWLGLY
TRBV7-9	15	TRBD1	TRBJ1-3	ASSHFPGGYSGNTIY
TRBV6-6	13	-	TRBJ1-3	ASSLRWSTGNTIY
TRBV12-2	16	-	TRBJ2-5	ASRPGAEDRKYQETQY
TRBV7-9	10	-	TRBJ2-3	ASSLDSHTQY
TRBV19	13	TRBD2	TRBJ2-1	ASSILRGGLNEQF
TRBV9	14	TRBD1	TRBJ1-2	ASSVDPGQGAYGYT
TRBV7-2	13	TRBD1	TRBJ1-5	ASSRQGAIDQPQH
TRBV27	12	-	TRBJ2-3	ASRSGTIPDTQY
TRBV7-9	16	-	TRBJ2-6	ASSPDRTISRRANVLT
TRBV7-8	14	-	TRBJ1-5	ASSLSRVGGNQPQH
TRBV2	15	TRBD1	TRBJ2-7	ASSVGQGAIHSYEQY